The 30 T cell receptor beta chains below come from one sample, sequenced in a study of tumor-infiltrating lymphocytes in primary liver carcinoma (dated by TCRdb to about 2017). These reads were obtained on an Illumina HiSeq 2500. Starting from 450 to 500 ng total RNA, TCRbeta-specific cDNA was produced by reverse transcription with a constant-region primer and ProtoScript II reverse transcriptase. Construction of the TCRbeta libraries relied on three nested rounds of multiplex PCR, following a slightly modified ARM-PCR procedure. Each of the first two PCR rounds ran for about 10 cycles and used multiplex TRBV1-TRBV30 forward primers together with a Cbeta reverse primer. In TCRdb, the public reads were trimmed at Q25 with fastp and aligned with MiXCR, with productive beta chains retained. Identical CDR3 proteins give one entry, which carries the most common genes and DNA. The sample table holds 80,000 or so distinct CDR3 sequences, of which about three quarters were seen once. The biggest ten clones account for approximately 26% of the sample.

Total RNA and DNA were co-extracted from approximately 20-30 mg of bulk tissue with the AllPrep DNA/RNA mini kit, without cell sorting. Sequenced sample: tumor-adjacent normal liver tissue. Receptors originate from a middle-aged man with primary liver carcinoma and hepatitis B virus infection.

This clonotype was seen more than once but under ten times. A much more abundant neighbour one base away suggests this may be a read error. This chain uses TRBV11-1 with TRBJ2-5; D might be TRBD2 (6 bases). Germline V gene lookup returns CDR1 SGHAT and CDR2 FQDESV (reference sequence). CDR3 length: 15 amino acids. The CDR3 DNA is TGTACCAGCAGCTCCCCGGTACTAGCCGGGGAGACCCAGTACTTC. Its protein is CTSSSPVLAGETQYF.

The chain carries TRBV7-8 and TRBJ2-7; D remains unclear. Germline CDR1 SGHVS, CDR2 FQNEAQ. This CDR3 spans 15 amino acids. V lost 7 bases, J lost 4 bases, and 20 bases lay in between. The CDR3 coding sequence is TGTGCCAGCACCGTTCGGTCGGCACCGGCGTACGAGCAGTACTTC. Translation: CASTVRSAPAYEQYF.

The chain is built from TRBV4-3 and TRBJ1-2; D might be TRBD1 (6 bases). CDR3 length equals 14 residues. Trimming shortened V by 4 bases and J by 7 bases, and 16 bases separated the two germline ends. The germline V gene has CDR1 LGHNA and CDR2 YSLEER. CDR3 DNA: TGCGCCAGCAGCCTAGTCATGACAGGATCTGGCTACACCTTC. Amino acid sequence: CASSLVMTGSGYTF.

Concerning this clonotype: The junction and the germline gene differ at one end; a read error may be behind it. This chain uses TRBV29-1 with TRBJ2-1; D uncertain. Looked up from germline, CDR1 is SQVTM and CDR2 is ANQGSEA. This CDR3 is 15 amino acids long. DNA for the CDR3: TGCAGCATTGATACCGTAGGCACCTCCTACAATGAGCAATTCTTC. It codes for CSIDTVGTSYNEQFF.

The V gene is TRBV5-5, the J gene TRBJ2-3; 13 positions match TRBD2. The CDR3 consists of 17 residues. V lost 8 bases and J lost 1; bases outside the gene matches: 10. The V gene's germline CDR1 is SGHKS and CDR2 YYEKEE (reference sequence). The CDR3 loop reads CASCFTSGRAGTDTQYF. In nucleotides, the CDR3 is TGTGCCAGTTGCTTTACTAGCGGGAGGGCCGGCACAGATACGCAGTATTTT.

Concerning this clonotype: A much larger clone differs by one base, so this may be a read error. This chain joins TRBV4-2 and TRBJ2-1, with 10 bases matching TRBD1. The CDR3 is 16 residues long. CDR1 LGHNA and CDR2 YNFKEQ come from the germline V gene. The CDR3 DNA reads TGTGCCAGCTGCCACGCCGGGGGACAGGGGAACGATGAGCAGTTCTTC. Protein product: CASCHAGGQGNDEQFF.

This clonotype was observed a single time. The chain has TRBV12-3 or TRBV12-4 and TRBJ2-1, with 7 bases matching TRBD1. The CDR3 extends over 17 amino acids. J lost 7 bases, V lost 3 bases, and 15 bases had no gene match. The CDR3 DNA follows: TGTGCCAGCAGTTTCTTTACCGGGACAGACTTTTCTAATGAGCAGTTCTTC. This codes for CASSFFTGTDFSNEQFF.

The gene calls are TRBV6-4 and TRBJ1-2; 7 positions match TRBD1. This CDR3 is 16 amino acids long. V was clipped by 2 bases and J by 4 bases; unmatched bases: 10. Germline CDR1 and CDR2: MRHNA and SNTAGT. The CDR3 DNA sequence: TGTGCCAGCAGTGACACCATACAGGGGCCCCTCTATGGCTACACCTTC. Residues: CASSDTIQGPLYGYTF.

The rearrangement joins TRBV28 to TRBJ2-7; 8 nucleotides line up with TRBD2. After removal of 7 bases from V and 7 bases from J, the junction contained 18 bases not matched to a gene. The CDR3 runs 16 residues. CDR1 is MDHEN, CDR2 SYDVKM, per germline. The CDR3 DNA follows: TGTGCCAGCAAAACCGGGACTAGAGGGAGAACTGGTGAGCAGTACTTC. Translated, it gives CASKTGTRGRTGEQYF. The variable domain in full, completed from reference TRBV28 and TRBJ2-7, reads DVKVTQSSRYLVKRTGEKVFLECVQDMDHENMFWYRQDPGLGLRLIYFSYDVKMKEKGDIPEGYSVSREKKERFSLILESASTNQTSMYLCASKTGTRGRTGEQYFGPGTRLTVT.

This clonotype was seen a single time. The conserved phenylalanine or tryptophan is not found at the CDR3 terminus, so this likely reflects a read error. The rearrangement uses TRBV6-1 and TRBJ2-2, with D maybe TRBD2 (6 bases). The CDR3 spans 15 residues. Looked up from germline, CDR1 is MNHNS and CDR2 is SASEGT. Trimming left V 6 bases short and J 5 bases short, with 16 bases between. The CDR3 is CASRDGLSRTGELFY. In DNA form, the CDR3 reads TGTGCCAGCAGAGACGGACTATCTAGAACCGGGGAGCTGTTTTAT.

The chain joins TRBV11-2 to TRBJ2-3; no clear D. With 1 base removed from V and 10 bases from J, the gap between germline ends came to 15 bases. Germline V gene data show CDR1 as SGHAT and CDR2 as FQNNGV. CDR3 size: 14 residues. The CDR3 DNA follows: TGTGCCAGCAGCTTAGTGTCCCTAGATCAATCGCAGTATTTT. Translated: CASSLVSLDQSQYF.

J is TRBJ2-3 and V is TRBV6-5, with 14 bases that match TRBD2. The CDR3 extends over 15 amino acids. In germline, CDR1 is MNHEY, CDR2 SVGAGI. V gave up 10 bases and J gave up 8 bases; unmatched junction bases: 11. In DNA, the CDR3 is TGTGCCAACAGCCCGGGACTAGCGGGAGCAGTTACGCAGTATTTT. Translation gives CANSPGLAGAVTQYF.

On this clonotype itself: One end of the junction varies from germline; a read error may be responsible. The gene calls are TRBV2 and TRBJ2-1; D possibly corresponds to TRBD1 (6 bases). The CDR3 runs to 11 residues. The V gene's germline CDR1 is SNHLY and CDR2 FYNNEI. The chain's CDR3 is CVSSHRDEQFF. The CDR3 DNA reads as TGTGTCAGCAGTCACAGGGATGAGCAGTTCTTC.

Notes on this clonotype: One end of the junction does not line up with germline, which may come from a read error. The chain employs TRBV29-1 and TRBJ2-2; tentative D call: TRBD2 (5 bases). The CDR3 extends over 14 amino acids. From germline, CDR1 is SQVTM and CDR2 ANQGSEA. CDR3 loop: CSVEDVGDTGELFF. CDR3 nucleotides: TGTAGCGTTGAAGACGTGGGAGACACCGGGGAGCTGTTTTTT.

The V and J genes are TRBV29-1 and TRBJ2-5, with 7 bases that match TRBD1. Germline V gives CDR1 SQVTM, CDR2 ANQGSEA. CDR3 length: 15 residues. With V trimmed by 3 bases and J by 4 bases, 11 bases remained unmatched. The CDR3 coding sequence is TGCAGCGTTGAGACCGGCAGGGGGTGCGGAGAGACCCAGTACTTC. It codes for CSVETGRGCGETQYF.

This clonotype was detected ten times or more. V usage is TRBV28 and J usage is TRBJ2-2; maybe TRBD2 (6 bases). Trimming stripped 7 bases from V and 3 bases from J, with 15 bases between. The CDR3 extends over 15 amino acids. CDR1 MDHEN and CDR2 SYDVKM come from the germline V gene. CDR3 nucleotide sequence: TGTGCCAGCAACATCCGGGAGCGGGACACCGGGGAGCTGTTTTTT. Translating gives CASNIRERDTGELFF.

For this clonotype: At one end the junction does not follow the germline gene, possibly because of a read error. The rearrangement uses TRBV29-1 and TRBJ2-7; a possible D gene is TRBD2 (6 bases). This CDR3 is 11 amino acids long. In germline, CDR1 is SQVTM, CDR2 ANQGSEA. CDR3 amino acids: CSVASVYEQYF. CDR3 coding DNA: TGCAGTGTTGCTAGCGTCTACGAGCAGTACTTC.

With respect to this clonotype: Germline is not matched at one junction end, which may reflect a read error. This chain uses TRBV29-1 with TRBJ2-1; possible D gene TRBD1, 5 bases. Looked up from germline, CDR1 is SQVTM and CDR2 is ANQGSEA. CDR3 size: 15 residues. CDR3: CSIEGASGDYNEQFF. The CDR3 DNA reads TGCAGCATTGAAGGGGCGAGTGGGGACTACAATGAGCAGTTCTTC.

On this clonotype: A junction boundary mismatches the germline segment, possibly from a read error. The chain combines TRBV6-1 with TRBJ2-5, with 7 bases aligning to TRBD2. The CDR3 sequence is 14 residues long. Germline values: CDR1 MNHNS, CDR2 SASEGT. The CDR3 loop is CASAIAGDSQTQCF. The CDR3 DNA follows: TGTGCCAGCGCCATTGCGGGAGACTCACAGACCCAGTGCTTC.

This clonotype was seen only a few times. The chain is built from TRBV4-1 and TRBJ2-7; no definite D call. The CDR3 is 13 residues long. V lost 1 base and J 4 bases, leaving 8 bases between the germline ends. Per germline, CDR1 MGHRA and CDR2 YSYEKL. The CDR3 DNA follows: TGCGCCAGCAGCCAAGGTTACGGGTACGAGCAGTACTTC. Residues: CASSQGYGYEQYF.

Remarks on this clonotype: A read error may produce the germline difference seen at one junction end. The J gene is TRBJ1-1, the V gene TRBV5-5; D not certain. CDR3 size: 17 residues. Germline V gene data show CDR1 as SGHKS and CDR2 as YYEKEE (reference sequence). Here the CDR3 DNA reads TGTGCTAGCAGCCCTTCCCCCTTAGGAGGGCCGAACACTGAAGCTTTCTTT. This translates into CASSPSPLGGPNTEAFF.

Many counts were recorded for this clonotype. The V call is TRBV5-6, the J call TRBJ2-5; the D gene is possibly TRBD2 (5 bases). CDR3 length: 14 amino acids. In germline, CDR1 is SGHDT, CDR2 YYEEEE. Between the trimmed V and J ends, which lost 1 base and 5 bases, there was a span of 12 bases. The CDR3 sequence: CASSLSGDGETQYF. CDR3 bases: TGTGCCAGCAGCTTGTCCGGGGATGGGGAGACCCAGTACTTC. The full variable domain, completed using reference TRBV5-6 and TRBJ2-5, is DAGVTQSPTHLIKTRGQQVTLRCSPKSGHDTVSWYQQALGQGPQFIFQYYEEEERQRGNFPDRFSGHQFPNYSSELNVNALLLGDSALYLCASSLSGDGETQYFGPGTRLLVL.

The chain links TRBV5-1 to TRBJ2-2; TRBD1 matches 7 bases. The germline V gene encodes CDR1 SGHRS and CDR2 YFSETQ. This CDR3 has 15 amino acids. V shed 1 base and J 0 bases; nucleotides not matched to a gene: 0. CDR3 region: CASSLQGANTGELFF. The CDR3 coding sequence is TGCGCCAGCAGCTTGCAGGGGGCGAACACCGGGGAGCTGTTTTTT. The whole variable domain, filled in from reference TRBV5-1 and TRBJ2-2, reads KAGVTQTPRYLIKTRGQQVTLSCSPISGHRSVSWYQQTPGQGLQFLFEYFSETQRNKGNFPGRFSGRQFSNSRSEMNVSTLELGDSALYLCASSLQGANTGELFFGEGSRLTVL.

Comment on this clonotype: An end of the junction differs from the germline gene, which may be a read error. The chain carries TRBV14 and TRBJ1-1; D gene unclear. CDR1 is SGHDN and CDR2 is FVKESK in the germline V gene. The CDR3 covers 18 residues. As DNA, the CDR3 is TGTGCCAGTAGCCAAGATTGGAGGACTAGTGGTGGGAACACTGAAGCTTTCTTT. Amino acid sequence: CASSQDWRTSGGNTEAFF.

In its sample, this clonotype was seen a few times. The chain has TRBV5-1 and TRBJ2-1; TRBD2 is a possible D gene (5 bases). The V and J ends lost 4 bases and 8 bases respectively, with 22 bases between them. The CDR3 runs to 16 residues. From germline, CDR1 is SGHRS and CDR2 YFSETQ. The chain's CDR3 is CASSHLARPDGDEQFF. The CDR3, as DNA: TGCGCCAGCAGCCACTTAGCGAGGCCCGATGGGGATGAGCAGTTCTTC.

This clonotype was counted ten times or more. This chain uses TRBV28 with TRBJ2-7; 7 bases line up with TRBD1. The CDR3 loop spans 15 amino acids. J gave up 3 bases and V 7 bases, and 12 bases lay outside the gene matches. Germline V gene lookup returns CDR1 MDHEN and CDR2 SYDVKM. The CDR3 bases are TGTGCCAGCACTCGCCCGGCAGGACAGGACTACGAGCAGTACTTC. The encoded protein is CASTRPAGQDYEQYF.

In regard to this clonotype: The final CDR3 position lacks the conserved phenylalanine or tryptophan, pointing to a likely read error. The chain uses TRBV12-3 or TRBV12-4 and TRBJ2-7; 9 nucleotides agree with TRBD1. CDR3 length: 13 amino acids. V was pared by 8 bases and J by 3 bases, with 5 bases of the junction left unmatched. The CDR3 coding sequence is TGTGCCAGCTGTGAGACAGGGGGCTACGAGCAGTACCTC. It specifies CASCETGGYEQYL.

In the case of this clonotype: Relative to the germline gene, one junction end is altered; a read error may explain this. V usage is TRBV5-1 and J usage is TRBJ2-3; D perhaps matches TRBD2 (6 bases). Germline lookup yields CDR1 SGHRS and CDR2 YFSETQ. This CDR3 has 16 residues. CDR3 DNA sequence: TGCGCCAGCAGCTTCCTTGCGGGAATTAACACAGATGCGCAGTATTTT. The encoded protein is CASSFLAGINTDAQYF.

To note about this clonotype: At one end, the junction sequence differs from germline, possibly due to a read error. V usage is TRBV7-8 and J usage is TRBJ1-1; 8 bases line up with TRBD1. Germline CDR1 is SGHVS and CDR2 is FQNEAQ. The length of the CDR3 is 14 residues. The CDR3 region is CASSSGQGWTEAFF. The CDR3 coding sequence is TGTGCCAGCAGCTCCGGACAGGGATGGACTGAAGCTTTTTTT.

Turning to this clonotype: A much bigger clone sits one base away, suggesting this may be a read error. The rearrangement links TRBV5-1 to TRBJ2-3; D ambiguous. CDR1 and CDR2 from the germline V gene are SGHRS and YFSETQ. This CDR3 is built from 13 residues. The CDR3 DNA follows: TGCGCCACCAGCTTGGTTCCCCCAGATACGCAGTATTTT. Amino acids: CATSLVPPDTQYF.